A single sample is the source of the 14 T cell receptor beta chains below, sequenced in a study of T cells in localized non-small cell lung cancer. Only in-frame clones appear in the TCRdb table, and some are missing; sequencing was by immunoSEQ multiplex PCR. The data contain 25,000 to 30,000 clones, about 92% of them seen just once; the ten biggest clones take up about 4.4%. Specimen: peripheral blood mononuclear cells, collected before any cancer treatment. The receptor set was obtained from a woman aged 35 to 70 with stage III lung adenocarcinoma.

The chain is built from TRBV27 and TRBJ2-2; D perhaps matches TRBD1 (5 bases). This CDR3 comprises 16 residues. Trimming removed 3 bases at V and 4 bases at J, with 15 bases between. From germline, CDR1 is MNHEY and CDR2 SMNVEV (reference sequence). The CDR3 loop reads CASSFGQGLGTGELFF. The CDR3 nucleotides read TGTGCCAGCAGTTTCGGGCAGGGTTTGGGCACCGGGGAGCTGTTTTTT.

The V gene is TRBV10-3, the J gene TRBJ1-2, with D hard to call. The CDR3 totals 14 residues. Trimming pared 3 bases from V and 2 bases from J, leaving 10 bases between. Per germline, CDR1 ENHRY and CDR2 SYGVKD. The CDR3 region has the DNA TGTGCCATCAGTGATTCCCGGTACAACTATGGCTACACCTTC. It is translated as CAISDSRYNYGYTF.

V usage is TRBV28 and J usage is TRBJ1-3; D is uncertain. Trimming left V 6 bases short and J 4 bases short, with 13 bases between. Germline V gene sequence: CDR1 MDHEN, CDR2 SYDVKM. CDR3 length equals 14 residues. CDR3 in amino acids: CASSAGVIGNTIYF. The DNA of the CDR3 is TGTGCCAGCAGCGCCGGGGTAATCGGAAACACCATATATTTT. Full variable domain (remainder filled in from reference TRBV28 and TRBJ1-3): DVKVTQSSRYLVKRTGEKVFLECVQDMDHENMFWYRQDPGLGLRLIYFSYDVKMKEKGDIPEGYSVSREKKERFSLILESASTNQTSMYLCASSAGVIGNTIYFGEGSWLTVV.

The CDR3 region is CASSQDREDGYTF. DNA for the CDR3: TGTGCCAGCAGCCAGGACAGGGAAGATGGCTACACCTTC. This chain joins TRBV6-5 and TRBJ1-2; 8 positions match TRBD1. The CDR3 consists of 13 residues. Trimming removed 6 bases from V and 6 bases from J; junction bases left unmatched: 6. CDR1 and CDR2 (germline): MNHEY, SVGAGI.

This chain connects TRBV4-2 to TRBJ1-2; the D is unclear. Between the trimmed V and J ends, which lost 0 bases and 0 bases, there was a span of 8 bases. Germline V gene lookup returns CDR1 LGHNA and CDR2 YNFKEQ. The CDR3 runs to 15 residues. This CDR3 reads CASSQDRRANYGYTF. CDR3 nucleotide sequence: TGTGCCAGCAGCCAAGATCGCAGAGCTAACTATGGCTACACCTTC.

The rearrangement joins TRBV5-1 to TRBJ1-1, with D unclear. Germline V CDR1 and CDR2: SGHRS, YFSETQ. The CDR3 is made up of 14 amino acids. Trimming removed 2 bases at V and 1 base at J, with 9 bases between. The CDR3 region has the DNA TGCGCCAGCAGCTTTTGGGGAACGAACACTGAAGCTTTCTTT. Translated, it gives CASSFWGTNTEAFF. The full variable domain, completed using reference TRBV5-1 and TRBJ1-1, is KAGVTQTPRYLIKTRGQQVTLSCSPISGHRSVSWYQQTPGQGLQFLFEYFSETQRNKGNFPGRFSGRQFSNSRSEMNVSTLELGDSALYLCASSFWGTNTEAFFGQGTRLTVV.

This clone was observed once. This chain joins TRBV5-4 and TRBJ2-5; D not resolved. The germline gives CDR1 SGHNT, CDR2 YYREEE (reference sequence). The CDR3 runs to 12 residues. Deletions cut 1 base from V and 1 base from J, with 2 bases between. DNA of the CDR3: TGTGCCAGCAGCTTGTCCCAAGAGACCCAGTACTTC. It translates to CASSLSQETQYF.

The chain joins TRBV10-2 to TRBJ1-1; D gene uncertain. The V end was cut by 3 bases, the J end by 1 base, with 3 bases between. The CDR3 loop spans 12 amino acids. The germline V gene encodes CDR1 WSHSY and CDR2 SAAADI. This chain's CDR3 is CASSEWNTEAFF. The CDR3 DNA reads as TGCGCCAGCAGTGAATGGAACACTGAAGCTTTCTTT.

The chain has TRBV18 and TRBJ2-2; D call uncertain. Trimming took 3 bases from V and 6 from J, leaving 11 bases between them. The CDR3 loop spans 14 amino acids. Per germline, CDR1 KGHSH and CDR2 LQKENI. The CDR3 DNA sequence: TGTGCCAGCTCACCGGTAGGAATCGCCGGGGAGCTGTTTTTT. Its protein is CASSPVGIAGELFF. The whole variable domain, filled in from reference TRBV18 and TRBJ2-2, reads NAGVMQNPRHLVRRRGQEARLRCSPMKGHSHVYWYRQLPEEGLKFMVYLQKENIIDESGMPKERFSAEFPKEGPSILRIQQVVRGDSAAYFCASSPVGIAGELFFGEGSRLTVL.

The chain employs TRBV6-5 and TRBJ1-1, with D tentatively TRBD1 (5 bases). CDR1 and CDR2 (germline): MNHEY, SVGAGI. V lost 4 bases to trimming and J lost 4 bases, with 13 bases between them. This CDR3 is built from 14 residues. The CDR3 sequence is CASSSGTYSTEAFF. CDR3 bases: TGTGCCAGCAGTTCCGGGACGTACTCCACTGAAGCTTTCTTT.

The CDR3 sequence is CASSSRTSGDYNEQFF. CDR3 DNA: TGTGCCAGCAGCTCCCGGACTAGCGGGGATTACAATGAGCAGTTCTTC. The chain is built from TRBV9 and TRBJ2-1; 12 bases are a match to TRBD2. This CDR3 has 16 residues. The ends lost 4 bases at V and 4 bases at J; junction bases unmatched: 6. Looked up from germline, CDR1 is SGDLS and CDR2 is YYNGEE. Using reference TRBV9 and TRBJ2-1 for the parts outside the CDR3, the full variable domain is DSGVTQTPKHLITATGQRVTLRCSPRSGDLSVYWYQQSLDQGLQFLIQYYNGEERAKGNILERFSAQQFPDLHSELNLSSLELGDSALYFCASSSRTSGDYNEQFFGPGTRLTVL.

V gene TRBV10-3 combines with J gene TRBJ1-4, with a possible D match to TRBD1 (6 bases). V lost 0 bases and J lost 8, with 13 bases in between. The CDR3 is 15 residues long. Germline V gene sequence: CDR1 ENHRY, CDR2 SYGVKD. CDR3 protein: CAISESGAAEEKLFF. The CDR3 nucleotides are TGTGCCATCAGTGAGTCGGGGGCAGCGGAGGAAAAACTGTTTTTT.

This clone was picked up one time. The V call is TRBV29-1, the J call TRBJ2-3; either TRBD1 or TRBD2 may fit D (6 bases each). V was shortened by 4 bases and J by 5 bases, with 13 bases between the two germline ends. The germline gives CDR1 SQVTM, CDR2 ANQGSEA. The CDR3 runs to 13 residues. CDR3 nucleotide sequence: TGCAGCGTTGCCCGGGGGCGCGGAGATACGCAGTATTTT. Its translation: CSVARGRGDTQYF.

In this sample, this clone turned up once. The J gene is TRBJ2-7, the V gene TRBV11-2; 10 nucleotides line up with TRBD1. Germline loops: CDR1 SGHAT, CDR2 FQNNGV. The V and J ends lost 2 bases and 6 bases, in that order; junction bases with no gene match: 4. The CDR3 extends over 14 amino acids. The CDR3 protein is CASSLRTGGSEQYF. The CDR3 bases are TGTGCCAGCAGCTTAAGGACAGGGGGATCCGAGCAGTACTTC.